These T cell receptor beta chains were read from a single sample in a study of cytomegalovirus exposure and HLA in healthy donors. Sequencing was performed with immunoSEQ multiplex PCR; in TCRdb, only in-frame clones are kept and a portion is missing. The sample has around 250,000 clones, 80% to 85% seen once. The sequenced sample was PBMCs. Receptors were obtained from a woman in her sixties or seventies in good health and CMV-seropositive. CDR3s include the opening cysteine and the closing phenylalanine or tryptophan. The order of the fields is clone size, V gene, J gene, D gene, CDR3 protein, CDR3 DNA. A D gene is named only where the DNA matches it firmly. Size values are once, few and many counts, or a class for expanded clones, and some rows have none.

size: NA
V: TRBV7-8
J: TRBJ2-5
D: TRBD2
CDR3: CASSRTPGLAGGRTQETQYF
DNA: TGTGCCAGCAGCCGAACCCCGGGGCTAGCGGGAGGAAGAACACAAGAGACCCAGTACTTC

size: once
V: TRBV19
J: TRBJ2-2
D: NA
CDR3: CASSRGTGELFF
DNA: TGTGCCAGTAGTAGAGGGACAGGGGAGCTGTTTTTT

size: NA
V: TRBV5-1
J: TRBJ2-7
D: NA
CDR3: CASSLGLEGLVYEQYF
DNA: TGCGCCAGCAGCTTGGGTCTAGAGGGTCTTGTATACGAGCAGTACTTC

size: NA
V: TRBV28
J: TRBJ1-4
D: NA
CDR3: CASSLGGGKLFF
DNA: TGTGCCAGCAGTTTAGGGGGGGGAAAACTGTTTTTT

size: NA
V: TRBV7-6
J: TRBJ2-1
D: NA
CDR3: CASSLGWTGGNEQFF
DNA: TGTGCCAGCAGCTTAGGATGGACAGGAGGGAATGAGCAGTTCTTC

size: NA
V: TRBV4-1
J: TRBJ1-5
D: TRBD1
CDR3: CASSQRGQGNQPQHF
DNA: TGCGCCAGCAGCCAGAGGGGACAGGGTAATCAGCCCCAGCATTTT

size: NA
V: TRBV9
J: TRBJ2-1
D: TRBD1
CDR3: CASSLGQGGEQFF
DNA: TGTGCCAGCAGCTTGGGACAGGGTGGTGAGCAGTTCTTC

size: few
V: TRBV7-9
J: TRBJ1-1
D: NA
CDR3: CASSSTGNSEAFF
DNA: TGTGCCAGCAGTTCTACAGGGAACAGTGAAGCTTTCTTT

size: NA
V: TRBV27
J: TRBJ1-5
D: NA
CDR3: CASRKFGGGNQPQHF
DNA: TGTGCCAGCAGAAAATTTGGAGGGGGCAATCAGCCCCAGCATTTT

size: NA
V: TRBV19
J: TRBJ1-2
D: NA
CDR3: CASHPQGIYGYTF
DNA: TGTGCCAGCCACCCCCAGGGGATATATGGCTACACCTTC

size: NA
V: TRBV9
J: TRBJ2-1
D: TRBD1
CDR3: CASSVVGTGGYEQFF
DNA: TGTGCCAGCAGCGTAGTAGGGACAGGGGGCTATGAGCAGTTCTTC

size: many
V: TRBV14
J: TRBJ1-2
D: NA
CDR3: CASSQGSTAGHGYTF
DNA: TGTGCCAGCAGCCAAGGCTCTACAGCTGGGCATGGCTACACCTTC

size: few
V: TRBV7-3
J: TRBJ2-3
D: NA
CDR3: CASSLTSSGIAVQDTQYF
DNA: TGTGCCAGCAGCTTAACTAGCTCCGGAATAGCGGTTCAGGATACGCAGTATTTT

size: once
V: TRBV5-3
J: TRBJ2-4
D: NA
CDR3: CARRPTRDAKNIQYF
DNA: TGTGCCAGAAGACCTACTAGGGATGCCAAAAACATTCAGTACTTC

size: NA
V: TRBV27
J: TRBJ2-5
D: TRBD1
CDR3: CASSFGRTGEQYF
DNA: TGTGCCAGCAGTTTTGGGAGAACAGGGGAGCAGTACTTC

size: NA
V: TRBV27
J: TRBJ2-2
D: TRBD1
CDR3: CASSGTGSAGELFF
DNA: TGTGCCAGCAGCGGGACAGGGTCCGCCGGGGAGCTGTTTTTT

size: once
V: TRBV5-1
J: TRBJ2-2
D: NA
CDR3: CASRRVVSFQRRGTGELFF
DNA: TGCGCCAGCCGTCGGGTAGTAAGTTTCCAGCGTCGAGGAACCGGGGAGCTGTTTTTT

size: NA
V: TRBV7-6
J: TRBJ1-2
D: TRBD1
CDR3: CASSLADRGRNYGYTF
DNA: TGTGCCAGCAGCTTAGCGGACAGGGGTCGAAACTATGGCTACACCTTC

size: NA
V: TRBV6-5
J: TRBJ2-3
D: NA
CDR3: CASSIEAGARDTQYF
DNA: TGTGCCAGCAGTATCGAGGCGGGGGCGCGAGATACGCAGTATTTT

size: NA
V: TRBV7-3
J: TRBJ2-1
D: TRBD2
CDR3: CASSSSGGGYNEQFF
DNA: TGTGCCAGCAGCTCTAGCGGGGGGGGGTACAATGAGCAGTTCTTC

size: NA
V: TRBV11-2
J: TRBJ2-2
D: NA
CDR3: CASSLSGRQGHF
DNA: TGTGCCAGCAGCTTATCCGGACGGCAGGGGCATTTT

size: NA
V: TRBV5-1
J: TRBJ1-2
D: NA
CDR3: CASSLTGGQNYGYTF
DNA: TGCGCCAGCAGCTTGACGGGGGGGCAGAACTATGGCTACACCTTC

size: NA
V: TRBV2
J: TRBJ1-2
D: NA
CDR3: CASSPQGNYGYTF
DNA: TGTGCCAGCAGTCCACAGGGTAACTATGGCTACACCTTC

size: NA
V: TRBV10-3
J: TRBJ2-1
D: TRBD2
CDR3: CAIRETSGSYNEQFF
DNA: TGTGCCATCAGGGAGACTAGCGGGAGCTACAATGAGCAGTTCTTC

size: NA
V: TRBV30
J: TRBJ1-2
D: TRBD1
CDR3: CACWDRVDYGYTF
DNA: TGTGCCTGCTGGGACAGGGTGGACTATGGCTACACCTTC

size: once
V: TRBV5-1
J: TRBJ2-2
D: NA
CDR3: CASSPIATNTGELFF
DNA: TGCGCCAGCAGCCCGATAGCGACTAACACCGGGGAGCTGTTTTTT

size: NA
V: TRBV29-1
J: TRBJ2-5
D: TRBD1
CDR3: CSETQGAETQYF
DNA: TGCAGCGAGACCCAGGGGGCTGAGACCCAGTACTTC

size: NA
V: TRBV28
J: TRBJ2-1
D: TRBD2
CDR3: CASSSSGRALNEQFF
DNA: TGTGCCAGCAGCTCAAGCGGGAGGGCCTTAAATGAGCAGTTCTTC

size: few
V: TRBV19
J: TRBJ2-1
D: TRBD1
CDR3: CATAGTVYNEQFF
DNA: TGTGCCACCGCCGGGACAGTCTACAATGAGCAGTTCTTC

size: once
V: TRBV4-1
J: TRBJ1-4
D: NA
CDR3: CASSQGPAPGEKLFF
DNA: TGCGCCAGCAGCCAAGGACCCGCGCCCGGGGAAAAACTGTTTTTT

size: NA
V: TRBV5-1
J: TRBJ2-2
D: TRBD1
CDR3: CASSSDPGGYGELFF
DNA: TGCGCCAGCAGCTCGGACCCAGGGGGCTATGGGGAGCTGTTTTTT

size: NA
V: TRBV28
J: TRBJ2-7
D: TRBD1
CDR3: CASSSGQLEQYF
DNA: TGTGCCAGCAGTTCGGGACAGCTCGAGCAGTACTTC

size: NA
V: TRBV6-1
J: TRBJ1-2
D: NA
CDR3: CASILDSNYGYTF
DNA: TGTGCCAGCATTCTCGACAGCAACTATGGCTACACCTTC

size: NA
V: TRBV5-1
J: TRBJ1-2
D: NA
CDR3: CASSPDSTNYGYTF
DNA: TGCGCCAGCAGCCCCGACAGTACTAACTATGGCTACACCTTC

size: NA
V: TRBV2
J: TRBJ2-5
D: TRBD2
CDR3: CASSEFGGLAGRAETQYF
DNA: TGTGCCAGCAGTGAATTTGGAGGACTAGCGGGAAGGGCAGAGACCCAGTACTTC

size: few
V: TRBV5-1
J: TRBJ1-4
D: TRBD1
CDR3: CASSRTGEEKLFF
DNA: TGCGCCAGCAGCAGGACAGGGGAAGAAAAACTGTTTTTT

size: NA
V: TRBV19
J: TRBJ1-1
D: NA
CDR3: CASNFHGQTTEAFF
DNA: TGTGCCAGTAATTTCCACGGACAGACCACTGAAGCTTTCTTT

size: NA
V: TRBV7-2
J: TRBJ2-1
D: TRBD1
CDR3: CASSSTGGNEQFF
DNA: TGTGCCAGCAGCTCTACAGGGGGTAATGAGCAGTTCTTC

size: NA
V: TRBV27
J: TRBJ2-2
D: TRBD2
CDR3: CASSGLAGGSRNTGELFF
DNA: TGTGCCAGCAGTGGTCTAGCGGGAGGGTCCCGGAACACCGGGGAGCTGTTTTTT

size: NA
V: TRBV2
J: TRBJ1-4
D: NA
CDR3: CASSELINEKLFF
DNA: TGTGCCAGCAGTGAGTTAATTAATGAAAAACTGTTTTTT

size: NA
V: TRBV5-4
J: TRBJ1-5
D: NA
CDR3: CASSSEGTAQHF
DNA: TGTGCCAGCAGCTCCGAGGGAACAGCCCAGCATTTT

size: NA
V: TRBV29-1
J: TRBJ2-3
D: NA
CDR3: CSVTQSVARVPQYF
DNA: TGCAGCGTTACCCAGAGCGTTGCGAGGGTTCCGCAGTATTTT

size: few
V: TRBV10-3
J: TRBJ2-7
D: NA
CDR3: CAISASATYEQYF
DNA: TGTGCCATCAGTGCTAGCGCTACCTACGAGCAGTACTTC

size: NA
V: TRBV9
J: TRBJ2-7
D: NA
CDR3: CASSVANEQYF
DNA: TGTGCCAGCAGCGTAGCTAACGAGCAGTACTTC

size: NA
V: TRBV2
J: TRBJ2-1
D: TRBD2
CDR3: CASRYSSSGSYNEQFF
DNA: TGTGCCAGCAGATATTCCTCTAGCGGCTCCTACAATGAGCAGTTCTTC

size: NA
V: TRBV18
J: TRBJ2-2
D: NA
CDR3: CASSPARPRQDTGELFF
DNA: TGTGCCAGCTCACCGGCGAGACCCAGGCAGGACACCGGGGAGCTGTTTTTT

size: NA
V: TRBV5-4
J: TRBJ2-7
D: NA
CDR3: CASSLAGPLAYEQYF
DNA: TGTGCCAGCAGCTTGGCGGGTCCTTTGGCCTACGAGCAGTACTTC

size: NA
V: TRBV7-3
J: TRBJ1-2
D: NA
CDR3: CASSREGTGLNYGYTF
DNA: TGTGCCAGCAGTCGAGAGGGTACAGGGTTAAACTATGGCTACACCTTC

size: NA
V: TRBV10-3
J: TRBJ2-6
D: NA
CDR3: CAITPGDHSGANVLTF
DNA: TGTGCCATCACGCCAGGGGACCACTCTGGGGCCAACGTCCTGACTTTC

size: NA
V: TRBV2
J: TRBJ2-7
D: TRBD1
CDR3: CASQDRMDEQYF
DNA: TGTGCCAGCCAGGACAGGATGGACGAGCAGTACTTC

size: NA
V: TRBV7-3
J: TRBJ1-1
D: TRBD1
CDR3: CASSPGQGGMAFF
DNA: TGTGCCAGCAGCCCCGGACAGGGAGGTATGGCTTTCTTT

size: NA
V: TRBV9
J: TRBJ1-5
D: NA
CDR3: CASSAAGLGTANNQPQHF
DNA: TGTGCCAGCAGCGCCGCGGGACTCGGGACGGCCAACAATCAGCCCCAGCATTTT